These T cell receptor beta chains were read from a single sample in a study of post-analysis software for immune sequencing data. TCRdb redid the calling of the PCR reads with MiXCR, one entry per CDR3 protein. The profile covers about 160,000 distinct CDR3 sequences, with around 34% appearing a single time and roughly 28% taken by the ten largest. The starting material was blood, obtained after autologous hematopoietic stem cell transplantation. Receptor source: a girl under 18 with multiple sclerosis. CDR3s include the opening cysteine and the closing phenylalanine or tryptophan. The order of the fields is V gene, clone size, D gene, J gene, CDR3 DNA, CDR3 protein. A D gene is named only where the DNA matches it firmly. A clone size is listed for some rows: how often the clone was seen (once, few, many), or a class if it is expanded.

V gene: TRBV20-1
clone size: .
D gene: TRBD1
J gene: TRBJ1-5
CDR3 DNA: TGCAGTGCTTCCCGGGACAGTAATCAGCCCCAGCATTTT
CDR3 protein: CSASRDSNQPQHF

V gene: TRBV7-2
clone size: .
D gene: TRBD1
J gene: TRBJ2-7
CDR3 DNA: TGTGCCAGCAGCATCAATGGGGACAGGCGAGTTACCTACGAGCAGTACTTC
CDR3 protein: CASSINGDRRVTYEQYF

V gene: TRBV3-1
clone size: .
D gene: TRBD1
J gene: TRBJ2-5
CDR3 DNA: TGTGCCAGCAGCCAACAGGGGGCGACCCAGTACTTC
CDR3 protein: CASSQQGATQYF

V gene: TRBV13
clone size: .
D gene: .
J gene: TRBJ2-3
CDR3 DNA: TGTGCCAGCAGCTTGAACCCCGCAGATACGCAGTATTTT
CDR3 protein: CASSLNPADTQYF

V gene: TRBV20-1
clone size: many
D gene: TRBD2
J gene: TRBJ2-1
CDR3 DNA: TGCAGTGCTAGAGTAGGGACTAGCTCCTACAATGAGCAGTTCTTC
CDR3 protein: CSARVGTSSYNEQFF

V gene: TRBV28
clone size: few
D gene: TRBD1
J gene: TRBJ1-4
CDR3 DNA: TGTGCCAGCAGCCAGACAGGGGGCGAGACTAATGAAAAACTGTTTTTT
CDR3 protein: CASSQTGGETNEKLFF

V gene: TRBV7-2
clone size: .
D gene: TRBD1
J gene: TRBJ2-1
CDR3 DNA: TGTACCAGCAGGAGAGGGACAGGGACCTACAATGAGCAGTTCTTC
CDR3 protein: CTSRRGTGTYNEQFF

V gene: TRBV28
clone size: .
D gene: .
J gene: TRBJ1-5
CDR3 DNA: TGTGCCAGTAGAGCCGCAGGGGTCAATCAGCCCCAGCATTTT
CDR3 protein: CASRAAGVNQPQHF

V gene: TRBV5-1
clone size: few
D gene: .
J gene: TRBJ2-5
CDR3 DNA: TGCGCCAGCAGGGAGAGAGAAGAGACCCAGTACTTC
CDR3 protein: CASREREETQYF

V gene: TRBV3-1
clone size: .
D gene: .
J gene: TRBJ1-4
CDR3 DNA: TGTGCCAGCAGCCAAGAGGCTAATGAAAAACTGTTTTTT
CDR3 protein: CASSQEANEKLFF

V gene: TRBV6-1
clone size: few
D gene: TRBD2
J gene: TRBJ2-7
CDR3 DNA: TGTGCCAGCAGTCAGAGGGGGGTGACTAGCGGGAGGTTGGACGAGCAGTACTTC
CDR3 protein: CASSQRGVTSGRLDEQYF

V gene: TRBV5-1
clone size: many
D gene: .
J gene: TRBJ2-3
CDR3 DNA: TGCGCCAGCAGCACCCCTAGCACAGATACGCAGTATTTT
CDR3 protein: CASSTPSTDTQYF

V gene: TRBV5-1
clone size: .
D gene: TRBD2
J gene: TRBJ2-5
CDR3 DNA: TGCGCCAGCAGCCAAGCGACTAGCGGGTTTGGAGAGACCCAGTACTTC
CDR3 protein: CASSQATSGFGETQYF

V gene: TRBV6-1
clone size: .
D gene: .
J gene: TRBJ1-1
CDR3 DNA: TGTGCCAGCAGTAGCCGTCGTCCAGGAGGGATTGGGACTGAAGCTTTCTTT
CDR3 protein: CASSSRRPGGIGTEAFF

V gene: TRBV28
clone size: .
D gene: TRBD2
J gene: TRBJ2-1
CDR3 DNA: TGTGCCAGCAGCCCGCCCCGGGAGGGTTACAATGAGCAGTTCTTC
CDR3 protein: CASSPPREGYNEQFF

V gene: TRBV6-2/TRBV6-3
clone size: few
D gene: .
J gene: TRBJ1-5
CDR3 DNA: TGTGCCAGCAGTTACTCCGGGTTCACATGGAGCAATCAGCCCCAGCATTTT
CDR3 protein: CASSYSGFTWSNQPQHF

V gene: TRBV5-1
clone size: .
D gene: TRBD2
J gene: TRBJ2-3
CDR3 DNA: TGCGCCAGCAGCTTGGTCGGGGGGGCAGGTGATACGCAGTATTTT
CDR3 protein: CASSLVGGAGDTQYF

V gene: TRBV7-9
clone size: few
D gene: TRBD2
J gene: TRBJ2-3
CDR3 DNA: TGTGCCAGCAGCTCAAGCGGGGAAAGGACCACAGATACGCAGTATTTT
CDR3 protein: CASSSSGERTTDTQYF

V gene: TRBV3-1
clone size: .
D gene: TRBD1
J gene: TRBJ2-5
CDR3 DNA: TGTGCCAGCAGCTCATATGGGACAGTCGGGGAGACCCAGTACTTC
CDR3 protein: CASSSYGTVGETQYF

V gene: TRBV15
clone size: .
D gene: .
J gene: TRBJ2-7
CDR3 DNA: TGTGCCACCAGCCGAGGGACCGTCGGCTACGAGCAGTACTTC
CDR3 protein: CATSRGTVGYEQYF

V gene: TRBV29-1
clone size: .
D gene: TRBD1
J gene: TRBJ2-7
CDR3 DNA: TGCAGCGTTGGACAGGGGCAACCCTACGAGCAGTACTTC
CDR3 protein: CSVGQGQPYEQYF

V gene: TRBV5-1
clone size: medium-sized
D gene: .
J gene: TRBJ2-3
CDR3 DNA: TGCGCCAGCAGCTCAGCTTGGACGGGTAACACAGATACGCAGTATTTT
CDR3 protein: CASSSAWTGNTDTQYF

V gene: TRBV24-1
clone size: .
D gene: TRBD1
J gene: TRBJ2-4
CDR3 DNA: TGTGCCACCAGTGACCGCGCCCGACGGGACAGGGGGACACTAGCCAAAAACATTCAGTACTTC
CDR3 protein: CATSDRARRDRGTLAKNIQYF

V gene: TRBV29-1
clone size: .
D gene: .
J gene: TRBJ2-7
CDR3 DNA: TGCACCGCCGGGCAGGGCCACGAGCAGTACTTC
CDR3 protein: CTAGQGHEQYF

V gene: TRBV7-2
clone size: few
D gene: .
J gene: TRBJ2-7
CDR3 DNA: TGTGCCAGCAGCTTCAGGCCTGGGACAAAAAACGGCGAGCAGTACTTC
CDR3 protein: CASSFRPGTKNGEQYF

V gene: TRBV5-8
clone size: few
D gene: .
J gene: TRBJ1-6
CDR3 DNA: TGTGCCAGCAGCCCCCTTGGTCCCCTCCACTTT
CDR3 protein: CASSPLGPLHF

V gene: TRBV20-1
clone size: few
D gene: .
J gene: TRBJ2-7
CDR3 DNA: TGCAGTGCCCCCGGGGCCTACGAGCAGTACTTC
CDR3 protein: CSAPGAYEQYF

V gene: TRBV4-3
clone size: .
D gene: TRBD2
J gene: TRBJ2-7
CDR3 DNA: TGCGCCAGCAGCCCGGGGACTAGCTGGACGCACGAGCAGTACTTC
CDR3 protein: CASSPGTSWTHEQYF

V gene: TRBV7-2
clone size: few
D gene: TRBD1
J gene: TRBJ2-1
CDR3 DNA: TGTGCCAGCAGCCCCCGACAGGGCTCGGTAGGGGAGCAGTTCTTC
CDR3 protein: CASSPRQGSVGEQFF

V gene: TRBV29-1
clone size: many
D gene: TRBD1
J gene: TRBJ2-5
CDR3 DNA: TGCAGCTTCCGGACAGGGGGCGGAGAGACCCAGTACTTC
CDR3 protein: CSFRTGGGETQYF

V gene: TRBV10-3
clone size: .
D gene: .
J gene: TRBJ2-1
CDR3 DNA: TGTGCCATCAGTGACAGGGGGGGCCACAATGAGCAGTTCTTC
CDR3 protein: CAISDRGGHNEQFF

V gene: TRBV3-1
clone size: .
D gene: .
J gene: TRBJ2-5
CDR3 DNA: TGTGCCAGCAGCTTCAGTAGGGGTGGAGAGACCCAGTACTTC
CDR3 protein: CASSFSRGGETQYF

V gene: TRBV24-1
clone size: .
D gene: TRBD2
J gene: TRBJ2-3
CDR3 DNA: TGTGCCACCAGTGATCCCGGGACTAGCGGGAGGGGAGGTACGCAGTATTTT
CDR3 protein: CATSDPGTSGRGGTQYF

V gene: TRBV20-1
clone size: .
D gene: TRBD1
J gene: TRBJ1-2
CDR3 DNA: TGCAGTGCTACTTGGACAGGGGATTCAAATGGCTACACCTTC
CDR3 protein: CSATWTGDSNGYTF

V gene: TRBV6-5
clone size: .
D gene: TRBD1
J gene: TRBJ2-7
CDR3 DNA: TGTGCCAGCAGTCGACAAGGACAGGCCGCCTACGAGCAGTACTTC
CDR3 protein: CASSRQGQAAYEQYF

V gene: TRBV2
clone size: .
D gene: .
J gene: TRBJ2-5
CDR3 DNA: TGTGCCAGCAGTGAAGCGCTAGGGTCCCAAGAGACCCAGTACTTC
CDR3 protein: CASSEALGSQETQYF

V gene: TRBV20-1
clone size: .
D gene: .
J gene: TRBJ2-6
CDR3 DNA: TGCAGTGCTAGGCCCCGGACTACCCCCTCTGGGGCCAACGTCCTGACTTTC
CDR3 protein: CSARPRTTPSGANVLTF

V gene: TRBV5-6
clone size: .
D gene: .
J gene: TRBJ1-2
CDR3 DNA: TGTGCCAGCAGCTTCGGTTTCGATGGCTACACCTTC
CDR3 protein: CASSFGFDGYTF

V gene: TRBV24-1
clone size: many
D gene: TRBD1
J gene: TRBJ2-1
CDR3 DNA: TGTGCCACCAGTGATTTCCCGGACAGGGCGGAGCAGTTCTTC
CDR3 protein: CATSDFPDRAEQFF

V gene: TRBV13
clone size: .
D gene: .
J gene: TRBJ2-3
CDR3 DNA: TGTGCCAGCAGCGACGCTAGGAGAGATACGCAGTATTTT
CDR3 protein: CASSDARRDTQYF

V gene: TRBV5-1
clone size: few
D gene: TRBD2
J gene: TRBJ2-1
CDR3 DNA: TGCGCCAGCAGCTTGGGTCTAGCGGGAATTAACAATGAGCAGTTCTTC
CDR3 protein: CASSLGLAGINNEQFF

V gene: TRBV2
clone size: .
D gene: .
J gene: TRBJ2-3
CDR3 DNA: TGTGCCAGCAGTGTTCGCGTCCCTAGCACAGATACGCAGTATTTT
CDR3 protein: CASSVRVPSTDTQYF

V gene: TRBV28
clone size: .
D gene: TRBD2
J gene: TRBJ2-7
CDR3 DNA: TGTGCCAGCAGTTTGAATACTAGCGGAGACACCTACGAGCAGTACTTC
CDR3 protein: CASSLNTSGDTYEQYF

V gene: TRBV19
clone size: .
D gene: TRBD2
J gene: TRBJ2-1
CDR3 DNA: TGTGCCAGTAGTGATAAATCCCGGACTAGCGGGAGGGCCCACGAGCAGTTCTTC
CDR3 protein: CASSDKSRTSGRAHEQFF

V gene: TRBV7-3
clone size: many
D gene: .
J gene: TRBJ1-2
CDR3 DNA: TGTGCCAGCAGCCCCCACGGGACTAACTATGGCTACACCTTC
CDR3 protein: CASSPHGTNYGYTF

V gene: TRBV9
clone size: .
D gene: TRBD2
J gene: TRBJ2-1
CDR3 DNA: TGTGCCAGCAGCGTCTCGGTTGAGACTAGCGGGAGGGGTGAGCAGTTCTTC
CDR3 protein: CASSVSVETSGRGEQFF

V gene: TRBV5-1
clone size: .
D gene: TRBD2
J gene: TRBJ2-3
CDR3 DNA: TGCGCCAGCACGACTAGCGGGGGTAGCACAGATACGCAGTATTTT
CDR3 protein: CASTTSGGSTDTQYF

V gene: TRBV5-1
clone size: few
D gene: TRBD2
J gene: TRBJ2-2
CDR3 DNA: TGCGCCAGCAGCTTGGGGGGACTAGTTTTGGACACCGGGGAGCTGTTTTTT
CDR3 protein: CASSLGGLVLDTGELFF

V gene: TRBV15
clone size: .
D gene: .
J gene: TRBJ2-4
CDR3 DNA: TGTGCCACCAGCAGAGATCAGGTCGCGCAGAATCTAGCCAAAAACATTCAGTACTTC
CDR3 protein: CATSRDQVAQNLAKNIQYF